This T cell receptor (beta chain) was captured by sequencing in a study of T cells expressing NK-cell markers. Whole-study context: The study sequenced eight donors, seven HCMV-seropositive and one seronegative.

TCRdb reanalyzed the 5' RACE reads, giving one entry per CDR3 protein sequence and no DNA. The sample is made up of about 180,000 distinct CDR3 sequences, and the top ten hold around 18% of it. The CDR3 contains 15 residues. Germline CDR1 and CDR2: SGHAT and FQNNGV. Sequencing used blood T cells: a sorted CD56 or NKG2C T cell subset, CD4+ or CD8+ T cells, or bulk PBMC T cells (not recorded which). V gene TRBV11-2 combines with J gene TRBJ2-1; the D call of TRBD2 rests on TCRdb alone, since no DNA is present to check it. The source is a woman aged 18-70 years in good health. CDR3 amino acids: CASSRRPAEYNEQFF.